This T cell receptor beta chain derives from a study of T cell responses to AZD1222 COVID-19 vaccine. Study findings and constraints: After two AZD1222 doses, spike-specific TCR breadth and depth rose versus day 0. Possibly, clonal diversity was underestimated; donors were largely white British and included more females.

With regard to this clone: Its antigen is not identified.

This CDR3 is 12 amino acids long. CDR1 and CDR2 from the germline V gene are SGHDN and FVKESK. Trimming took off 5 bases at V and 2 bases at J, with 6 bases between the two ends. This table comes from immunoSEQ multiplex PCR, and its TCRdb copy is limited to in-frame clones, with some not included. The sample shows 80,000 to 100,000 clones, 70% to 90% of them seen only once. This chain joins TRBV14 and TRBJ1-2; D is undetermined. The TCR sequence derives from an adult who received the AZD1222 COVID-19 vaccine. The sample here was peripheral blood, taken 28 days after the second AZD1222 dose. Written as DNA, the CDR3 is TGTGCCAGCAGCGGGCCGAACTATGGCTACACCTTC. Protein sequence: CASSGPNYGYTF. The whole variable domain, filled in from reference TRBV14 and TRBJ1-2, reads EAGVTQFPSHSVIEKGQTVTLRCDPISGHDNLYWYRRVMGKEIKFLLHFVKESKQDESGMPNNRFLAERTGGTYSTLKVQPAELEDSGVYFCASSGPNYGYTFGSGTRLTVV.